This T cell receptor (beta chain) was identified in a study of blood T cell repertoires in COVID-19. As to this clone: Different DNA sequences within this sample yield the same CDR3.

Original processing methods: From reference gene primer amplification, estimates of nucleated cell counts were derived. Using immunoSEQ multiplex PCR, the repertoire was profiled, and TCRdb retains in-frame clones only, with some absent. The V and J calls and the clone size are those of that table, but D and trimming were determined from the DNA. The table shows hundreds of thousands of clones, with approximately 90% occurring only once. The V gene end was trimmed by 0 bases and the J gene end by 3 bases; junction bases not matched to a gene: 5. The CDR3 runs 16 residues. Germline values: CDR1 SGDLS, CDR2 YYNGEE.

The TCR comes from a man aged 18 to 30 with active or convalescent COVID-19. The chain has TRBV9 and TRBJ2-3, with TRBD2 matching 9 bases. Sequenced input: peripheral blood. In DNA, the CDR3 is TGTGCCAGCAGCGTAGCGGCGGGGGGGCCGACAGATACGCAGTATTTT. Amino acids: CASSVAAGGPTDTQYF.